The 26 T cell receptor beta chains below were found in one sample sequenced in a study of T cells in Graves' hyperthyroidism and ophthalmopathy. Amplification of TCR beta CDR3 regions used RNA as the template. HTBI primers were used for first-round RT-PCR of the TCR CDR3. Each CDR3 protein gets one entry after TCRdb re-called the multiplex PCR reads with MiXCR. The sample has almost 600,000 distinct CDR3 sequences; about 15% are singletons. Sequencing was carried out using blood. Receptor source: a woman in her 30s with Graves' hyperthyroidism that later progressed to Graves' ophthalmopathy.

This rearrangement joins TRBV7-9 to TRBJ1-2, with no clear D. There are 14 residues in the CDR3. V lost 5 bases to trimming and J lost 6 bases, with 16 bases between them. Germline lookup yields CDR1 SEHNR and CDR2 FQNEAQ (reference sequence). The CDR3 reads CASSLPQEDHGYTF. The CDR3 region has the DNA TGTGCCAGCAGCCTCCCCCAAGAAGACCATGGCTACACCTTC.

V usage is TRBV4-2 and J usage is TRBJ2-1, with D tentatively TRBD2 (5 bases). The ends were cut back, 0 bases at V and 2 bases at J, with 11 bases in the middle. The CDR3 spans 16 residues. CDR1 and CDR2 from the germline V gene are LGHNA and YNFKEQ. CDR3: CASSQDLYGTYNEQFF. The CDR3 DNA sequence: TGTGCCAGCAGCCAAGATCTATACGGGACCTACAATGAGCAGTTCTTC.

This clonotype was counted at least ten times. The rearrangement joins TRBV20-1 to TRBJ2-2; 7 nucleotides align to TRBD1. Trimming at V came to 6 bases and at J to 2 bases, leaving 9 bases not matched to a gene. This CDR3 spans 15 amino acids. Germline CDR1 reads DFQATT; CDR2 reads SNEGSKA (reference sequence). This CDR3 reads CSAQGDRVNTGELFF. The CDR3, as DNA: TGCAGTGCCCAAGGGGACAGAGTAAACACCGGGGAGCTGTTTTTT.

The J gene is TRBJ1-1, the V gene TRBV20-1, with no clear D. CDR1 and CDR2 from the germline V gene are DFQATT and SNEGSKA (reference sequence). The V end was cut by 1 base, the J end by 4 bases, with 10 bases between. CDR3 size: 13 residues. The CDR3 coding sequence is TGCAGTGCTAGAGTCGGGGTTGGCACTGAAGCTTTCTTT. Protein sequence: CSARVGVGTEAFF.

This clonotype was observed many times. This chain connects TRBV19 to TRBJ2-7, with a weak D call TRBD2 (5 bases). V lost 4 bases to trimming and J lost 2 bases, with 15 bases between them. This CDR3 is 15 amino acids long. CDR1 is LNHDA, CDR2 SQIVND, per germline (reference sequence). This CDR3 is CASSSRSYGTYEQYF. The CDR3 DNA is TGTGCCAGTAGTAGTCGATCTTACGGGACCTACGAGCAGTACTTC.

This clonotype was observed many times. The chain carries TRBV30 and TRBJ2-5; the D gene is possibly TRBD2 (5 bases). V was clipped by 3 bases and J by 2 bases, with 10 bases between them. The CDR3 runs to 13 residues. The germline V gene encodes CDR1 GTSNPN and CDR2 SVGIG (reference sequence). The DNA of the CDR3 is TGTGCCTGGAGATTGACGGGGCAAGAGACCCAGTACTTC. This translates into CAWRLTGQETQYF. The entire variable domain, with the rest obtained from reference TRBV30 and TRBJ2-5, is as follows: SQTIHQWPATLVQPVGSPLSLECTVEGTSNPNLYWYRQAAGRGLQLLFYSVGIGQISSEVPQNLSASRPQDRQFILSSKKLLLSDSGFYLCAWRLTGQETQYFGPGTRLLVL.

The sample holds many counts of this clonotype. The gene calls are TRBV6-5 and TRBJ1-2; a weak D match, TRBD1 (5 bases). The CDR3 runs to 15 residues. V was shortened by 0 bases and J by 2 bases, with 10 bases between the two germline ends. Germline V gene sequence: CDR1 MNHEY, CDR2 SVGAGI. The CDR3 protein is CASSYSSAGNYGYTF. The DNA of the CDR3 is TGTGCCAGCAGTTACTCTTCGGCAGGGAACTATGGCTACACCTTC.

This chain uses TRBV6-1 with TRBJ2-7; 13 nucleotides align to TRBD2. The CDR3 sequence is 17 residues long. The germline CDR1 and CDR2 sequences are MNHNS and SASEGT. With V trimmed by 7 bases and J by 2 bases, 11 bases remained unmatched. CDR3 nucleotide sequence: TGTGCCAGCAACGGACTTGCGGGACTAGCGGGGCCCTACGAGCAGTACTTC. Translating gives CASNGLAGLAGPYEQYF.

CDR3 in amino acids: CASSPGGVGGRPQETQYF. The CDR3 DNA is TGCGCCAGCAGCCCGGGGGGTGTCGGGGGGAGGCCCCAAGAGACCCAGTACTTC. V usage is TRBV4-1 and J usage is TRBJ2-5; 7 bases fit TRBD2. Unmatched junction bases numbered 15, after V lost 4 bases and J lost 1 base. Germline V CDR1 and CDR2: MGHRA, YSYEKL. The CDR3 consists of 18 residues.

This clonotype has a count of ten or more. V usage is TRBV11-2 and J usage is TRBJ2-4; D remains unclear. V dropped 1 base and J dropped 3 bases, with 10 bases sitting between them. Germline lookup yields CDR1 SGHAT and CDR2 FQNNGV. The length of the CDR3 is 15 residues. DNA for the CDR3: TGTGCCAGCAGCTTAGTAGGGCTGGACAAAAACATTCAGTACTTC. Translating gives CASSLVGLDKNIQYF.

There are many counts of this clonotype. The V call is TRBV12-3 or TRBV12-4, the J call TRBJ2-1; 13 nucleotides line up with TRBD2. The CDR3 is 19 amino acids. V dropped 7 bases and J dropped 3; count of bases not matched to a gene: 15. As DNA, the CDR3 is TGTGCCAGCACCCCTCCGGGACTAGCGGGAAAACGCAACTACAATGAGCAGTTCTTC. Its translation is CASTPPGLAGKRNYNEQFF.

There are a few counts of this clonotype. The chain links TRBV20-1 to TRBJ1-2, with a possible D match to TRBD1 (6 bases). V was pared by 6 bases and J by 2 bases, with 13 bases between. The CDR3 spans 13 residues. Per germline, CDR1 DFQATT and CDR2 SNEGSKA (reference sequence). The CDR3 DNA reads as TGCAGTGCCAAGGCTGGGGGCAACTATGGCTACACCTTC. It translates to CSAKAGGNYGYTF.

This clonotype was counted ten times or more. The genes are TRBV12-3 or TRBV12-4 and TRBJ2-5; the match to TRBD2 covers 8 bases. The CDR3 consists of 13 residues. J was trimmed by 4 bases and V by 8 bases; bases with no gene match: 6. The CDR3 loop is CASRAGEGETQYF. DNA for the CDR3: TGTGCCAGCCGAGCGGGAGAGGGAGAGACCCAGTACTTC.

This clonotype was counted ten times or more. CDR3 amino acids: CASSRTSGTGGEQYF. In DNA, the CDR3 is TGTGCCAGCAGCCGAACGTCCGGGACAGGGGGCGAGCAGTACTTC. The chain couples TRBV3-1 to TRBJ2-7, with 11 bases fitting TRBD1. Germline trimming cut 4 bases from V and 6 bases from J; bases unmatched to any gene: 8. CDR1 and CDR2 from the germline V gene are LGHDT and YNNKEL (reference sequence). The CDR3 contains 15 residues.

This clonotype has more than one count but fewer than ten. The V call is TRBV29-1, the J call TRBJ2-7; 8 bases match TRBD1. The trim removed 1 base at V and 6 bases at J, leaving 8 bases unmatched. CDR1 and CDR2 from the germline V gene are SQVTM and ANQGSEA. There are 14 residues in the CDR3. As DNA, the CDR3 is TGCAGCGTTGAAGGCAGGGGGCTAGTCGGCGAGCAGTACTTC. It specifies CSVEGRGLVGEQYF.

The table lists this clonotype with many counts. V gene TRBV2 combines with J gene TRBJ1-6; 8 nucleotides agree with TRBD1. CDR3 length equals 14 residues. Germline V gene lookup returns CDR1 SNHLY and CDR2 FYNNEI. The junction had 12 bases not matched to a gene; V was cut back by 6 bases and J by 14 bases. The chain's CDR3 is CASSEGQVGFTLHF. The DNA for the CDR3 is TGTGCCAGCAGCGAGGGACAGGTGGGATTCACCCTCCACTTT.

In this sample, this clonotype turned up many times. This CDR3 is CASSSGQLPRAFF. The CDR3 DNA reads TGTGCCAGCAGCTCCGGACAGCTTCCGCGAGCTTTCTTT. The rearrangement joins TRBV5-6 to TRBJ1-1; tentative D call: TRBD1 (6 bases). Trimming took 3 bases from V and 10 from J, leaving 16 bases between them. The CDR3 is 13 amino acids. Germline lookup yields CDR1 SGHDT and CDR2 YYEEEE.

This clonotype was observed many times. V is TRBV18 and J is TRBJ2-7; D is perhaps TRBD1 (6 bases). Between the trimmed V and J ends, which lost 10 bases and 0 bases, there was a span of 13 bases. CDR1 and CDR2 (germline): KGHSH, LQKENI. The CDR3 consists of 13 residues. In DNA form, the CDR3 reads TGTGCCACCATGGGACAAAACTCCTACGAGCAGTACTTC. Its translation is CATMGQNSYEQYF.

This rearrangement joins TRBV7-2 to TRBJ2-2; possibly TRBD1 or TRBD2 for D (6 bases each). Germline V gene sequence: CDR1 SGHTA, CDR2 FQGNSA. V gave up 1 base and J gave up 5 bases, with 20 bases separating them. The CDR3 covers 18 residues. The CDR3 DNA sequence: TGTGCCAGCAGCTTAGTAGCAGGGGACTCCTCGAGAACCGGGGAGCTGTTTTTT. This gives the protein CASSLVAGDSSRTGELFF.

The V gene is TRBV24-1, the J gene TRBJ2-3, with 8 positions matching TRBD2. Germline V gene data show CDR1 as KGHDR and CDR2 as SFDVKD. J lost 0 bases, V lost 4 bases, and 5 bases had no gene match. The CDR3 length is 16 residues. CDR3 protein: CATSESLAESTDTQYF. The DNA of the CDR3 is TGTGCCACCAGTGAGTCACTAGCGGAGAGCACAGATACGCAGTATTTT.

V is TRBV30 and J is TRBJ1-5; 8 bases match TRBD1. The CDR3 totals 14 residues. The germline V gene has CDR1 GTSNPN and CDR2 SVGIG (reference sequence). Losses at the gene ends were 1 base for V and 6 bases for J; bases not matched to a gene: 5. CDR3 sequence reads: CAWSGTGISQPQHF. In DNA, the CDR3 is TGTGCCTGGAGTGGGACAGGGATCAGTCAGCCCCAGCATTTT.

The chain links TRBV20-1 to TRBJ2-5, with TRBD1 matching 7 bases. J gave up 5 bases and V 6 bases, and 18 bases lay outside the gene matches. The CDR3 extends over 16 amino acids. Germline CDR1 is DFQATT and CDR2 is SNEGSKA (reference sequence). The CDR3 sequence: CSAIDPTDRFGETQYF. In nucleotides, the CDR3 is TGCAGTGCCATCGACCCCACGGACAGGTTTGGGGAGACCCAGTACTTC.

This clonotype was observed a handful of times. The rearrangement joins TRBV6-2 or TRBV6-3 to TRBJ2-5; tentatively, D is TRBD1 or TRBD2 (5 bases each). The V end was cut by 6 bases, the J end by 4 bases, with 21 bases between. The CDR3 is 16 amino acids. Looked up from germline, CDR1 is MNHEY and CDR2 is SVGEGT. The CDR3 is CASRGLGTGRVETQYF. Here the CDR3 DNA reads TGTGCCAGCAGGGGTCTGGGGACGGGACGAGTAGAGACCCAGTACTTC.

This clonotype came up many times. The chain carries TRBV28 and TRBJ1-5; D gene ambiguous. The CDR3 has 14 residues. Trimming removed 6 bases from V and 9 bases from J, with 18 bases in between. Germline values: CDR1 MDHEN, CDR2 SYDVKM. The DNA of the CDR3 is TGTGCCAGCAGCGTACCAACGCCGGAGTGGCCCCAGCATTTT. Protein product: CASSVPTPEWPQHF.

In DNA, the CDR3 is TGCAGCGCTCCCACGGGCACAGATACGCAGTATTTT. It translates to CSAPTGTDTQYF. V and J are TRBV20-1 and TRBJ2-3; D remains ambiguous. CDR3 length: 12 amino acids. Germline-derived CDR1 and CDR2 are DFQATT and SNEGSKA (reference sequence).

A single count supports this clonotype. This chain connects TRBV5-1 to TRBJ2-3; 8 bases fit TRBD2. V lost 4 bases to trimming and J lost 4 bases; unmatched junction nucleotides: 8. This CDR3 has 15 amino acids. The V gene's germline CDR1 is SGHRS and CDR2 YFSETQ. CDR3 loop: CASSNPGLVADTQYF. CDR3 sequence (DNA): TGCGCCAGCAGCAACCCGGGACTAGTCGCAGATACGCAGTATTTT. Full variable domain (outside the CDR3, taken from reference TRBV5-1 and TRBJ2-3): KAGVTQTPRYLIKTRGQQVTLSCSPISGHRSVSWYQQTPGQGLQFLFEYFSETQRNKGNFPGRFSGRQFSNSRSEMNVSTLELGDSALYLCASSNPGLVADTQYFGPGTRLTVL.